A single count supports the clone carrying this T cell receptor beta chain. A much larger clone sits a single nucleotide away, making a read error possible. This sample was taken from a study of blood T cell repertoires in COVID-19. Background on the study: PBMCs, B-cell-depleted T cells, or T cells were the source of the cDNA or gDNA that made up the material.

In the original workflow: Nucleated cell counts were estimated from reference gene primer amplification. Here immunoSEQ multiplex PCR was the method, and the copy in TCRdb shows in-frame clones only, minus some. D and trimming come from the DNA, and the V and J calls and clone size come from that table. The table includes approximately 69,000 clones, roughly 80% detected once. Per the germline V gene, CDR1 is LGHNA and CDR2 is YNFKEQ. The CDR3 spans 16 residues. The rearrangement uses TRBV4-2 and TRBJ1-5; TRBD1 matches 7 bases. The sample was peripheral blood. The sequence was collected from a woman aged 80 or over with acute or convalescent COVID-19. CDR3 DNA sequence: TGTGTCAGCAGTCCTGAACAGGGGATTAGCAATCAGCCCCAGCATTTT. Residues: CVSSPEQGISNQPQHF.